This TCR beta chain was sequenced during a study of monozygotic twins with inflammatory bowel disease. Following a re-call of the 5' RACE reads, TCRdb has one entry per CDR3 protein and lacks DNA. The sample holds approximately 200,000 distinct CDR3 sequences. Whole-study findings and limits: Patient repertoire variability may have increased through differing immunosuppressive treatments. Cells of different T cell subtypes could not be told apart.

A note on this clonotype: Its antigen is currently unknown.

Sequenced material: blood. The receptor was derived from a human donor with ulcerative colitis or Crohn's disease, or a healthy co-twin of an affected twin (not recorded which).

The CDR3 region is CATSKQLQENQPQHF. This sequence joins TRBV15 and TRBJ1-5; the D gene TCRdb calls, TRBD1, cannot be checked with no DNA. The CDR3 length is 15 residues. Germline lookup yields CDR1 LNHNV and CDR2 YYDKDF (reference sequence).